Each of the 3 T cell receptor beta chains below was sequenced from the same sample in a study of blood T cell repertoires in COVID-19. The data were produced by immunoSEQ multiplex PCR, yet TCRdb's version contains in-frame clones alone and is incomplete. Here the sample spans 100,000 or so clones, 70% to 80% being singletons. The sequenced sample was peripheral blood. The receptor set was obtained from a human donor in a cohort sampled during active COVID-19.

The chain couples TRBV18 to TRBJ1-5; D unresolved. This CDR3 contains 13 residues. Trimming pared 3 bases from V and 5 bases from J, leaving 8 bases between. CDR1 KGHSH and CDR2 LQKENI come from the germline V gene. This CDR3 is CASSPGRDQPQHF. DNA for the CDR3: TGTGCCAGCTCACCGGGGAGGGATCAGCCCCAGCATTTT.

CDR3 sequence (DNA): TGCGCCAGCAGACAGGGGGCGCGAACCGGGGAGCTGTTTTTT. Protein sequence: CASRQGARTGELFF. The rearrangement joins TRBV5-1 to TRBJ2-2; TRBD1 aligns across 9 bases. The CDR3 sequence is 14 residues long. Trimming took 5 bases from V and 5 from J; bases not matched to a gene: 4. Germline CDR1 and CDR2: SGHRS and YFSETQ.

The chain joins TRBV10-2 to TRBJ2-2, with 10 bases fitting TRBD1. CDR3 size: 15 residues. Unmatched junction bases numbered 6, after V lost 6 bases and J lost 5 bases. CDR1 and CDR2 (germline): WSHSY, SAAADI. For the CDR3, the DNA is TGCGCCAGCAGCCCCCGGGACAGGGGAACCGGGGAGCTGTTTTTT. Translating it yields CASSPRDRGTGELFF.